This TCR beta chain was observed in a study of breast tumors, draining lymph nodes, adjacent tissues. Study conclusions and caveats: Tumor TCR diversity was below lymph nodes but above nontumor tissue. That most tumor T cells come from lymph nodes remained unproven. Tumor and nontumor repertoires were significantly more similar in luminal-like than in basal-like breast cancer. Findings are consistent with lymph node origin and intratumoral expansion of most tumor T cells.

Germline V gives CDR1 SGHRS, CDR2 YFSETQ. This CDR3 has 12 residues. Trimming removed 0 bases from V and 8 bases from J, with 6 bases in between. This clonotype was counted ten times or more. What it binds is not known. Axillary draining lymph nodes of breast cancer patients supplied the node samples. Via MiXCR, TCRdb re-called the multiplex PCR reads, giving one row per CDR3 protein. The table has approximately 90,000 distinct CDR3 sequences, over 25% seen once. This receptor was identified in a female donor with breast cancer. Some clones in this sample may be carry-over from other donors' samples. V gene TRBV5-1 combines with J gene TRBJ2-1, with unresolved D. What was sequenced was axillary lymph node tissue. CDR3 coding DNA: TGCGCCAGCAGCTTGGAAGGCTATGAGCAGTTCTTC. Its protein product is CASSLEGYEQFF.